This T cell receptor (beta chain) was observed in a study of blood T cell repertoires in COVID-19. About the study: From T cells, B-cell-depleted T cells, or PBMCs came the material, which was cDNA or gDNA.

Some clones are missing from TCRdb's copy, which holds only in-frame ones; the method was immunoSEQ multiplex PCR. The repertoire has around 140,000 clones, roughly four fifths of them found once; the top ten carry roughly 15%. The CDR3 length is 19 residues. Per germline, CDR1 LGHNA and CDR2 YNFKEQ. V lost 4 bases, J lost 8 bases, and 23 bases stayed unmatched. The receptor comes from a human donor with acute or convalescent COVID-19. The donor label of this sample is uncertain. The sample comprised peripheral blood. The chain uses TRBV4-2 and TRBJ1-2, with 9 bases matching TRBD1. Here the CDR3 reads CASSPIDTGTGRSAGGYTF. The CDR3 region has the DNA TGTGCCAGCAGCCCCATAGATACCGGGACAGGGCGCTCGGCGGGGGGCTACACCTTC.